These 8 T cell receptor beta chains originate from one sample sequenced in a study of shared clonotypes between healthy human individuals (dated by TCRdb to about 2020). Library creation used the immunoSEQ multiplex PCR assay. The clones in this table, taken by TCRdb from immuneACCESS, are in-frame only. Not every clone is retained; where verified, under half of the shortfall comes from an unresolved V gene, and the cause of the rest is unknown. Within this sample are roughly 1,100,000 clones, with more than 65% of them counted one time only. Together, the top ten hold about 1.5% of the sample. Sequenced input: memory CD4+ T cells sorted from blood. What this sample's cell subset or site label stands for: CD45RA-negative fraction. The origin of the receptors is a man aged 18 to 29 in good health.

The rearrangement joins TRBV4-2 to TRBJ2-1; 13 bases match TRBD2. CDR3 length: 16 amino acids. V gave up 2 bases and J gave up 7 bases; unmatched junction bases: 5. Germline loops: CDR1 LGHNA, CDR2 YNFKEQ. The CDR3 protein is CASSQPPGLAGNEQFF. In nucleotides, the CDR3 is TGTGCCAGCAGCCAACCTCCGGGACTAGCGGGGAATGAGCAGTTCTTC.

Note on this clone: The identical CDR3 is also encoded by other nucleotide sequences in the sample. This CDR3 is CASSLSSGANVLTF. The CDR3 bases are TGTGCCAGCAGCTTGAGCTCTGGGGCCAACGTCCTGACTTTC. The chain carries TRBV5-4 and TRBJ2-6; no clear D gene. The V and J ends lost 1 base and 0 bases respectively, with 2 bases between them. This CDR3 comprises 14 residues. Germline V gives CDR1 SGHNT, CDR2 YYREEE (reference sequence). Filled out from reference TRBV5-4 and TRBJ2-6, the complete variable domain reads ETGVTQSPTHLIKTRGQQVTLRCSSQSGHNTVSWYQQALGQGPQFIFQYYREEENGRGNFPPRFSGLQFPNYSSELNVNALELDDSALYLCASSLSSGANVLTFGAGSRLTVL.

This clone has just a few counts. V gene TRBV27 combines with J gene TRBJ2-7; no reliable D call. CDR3 length: 13 amino acids. Germline lookup yields CDR1 MNHEY and CDR2 SMNVEV (reference sequence). Trimming cost V 10 bases and J 3 bases, with 16 bases left between them. This CDR3 is CATRLRIYYEQYF. The CDR3, as DNA: TGTGCCACCCGACTCCGAATCTACTACGAGCAGTACTTC.

This chain uses TRBV2 with TRBJ2-3; D is unclear. The CDR3 is 13 residues long. Germline V lookup: CDR1 SNHLY, CDR2 FYNNEI. V was cut by 7 bases and J by 3 bases, with 11 bases left in between. The CDR3 loop reads CASTLRFTDTQYF. The CDR3 DNA reads as TGTGCCAGCACCCTAAGGTTTACAGATACGCAGTATTTT.

The rearrangement links TRBV2 to TRBJ2-1; D may be TRBD1 or TRBD2 (5 bases each). This CDR3 spans 14 amino acids. V lost 6 bases and J lost 4, with 13 bases in between. Germline CDR1 SNHLY, CDR2 FYNNEI. CDR3 region: CASSGWDQYNEQFF. CDR3 in DNA: TGTGCCAGCAGCGGGTGGGACCAATACAATGAGCAGTTCTTC.

This clone was found a few times. J is TRBJ2-1 and V is TRBV2, with D possibly matching TRBD2 (6 bases). From germline, CDR1 is SNHLY and CDR2 FYNNEI. The CDR3 length is 12 residues. Trimming took 3 bases from V and 7 from J, leaving 7 bases between them. The chain's CDR3 is CASSEEGNEQFF. For the CDR3, the DNA is TGTGCCAGCAGTGAGGAGGGGAATGAGCAGTTCTTC. Based on the CDR3 plus reference TRBV2 and TRBJ2-1, the full variable domain is EPEVTQTPSHQVTQMGQEVILRCVPISNHLYFYWYRQILGQKVEFLVSFYNNEISEKSEIFDDQFSVERPDGSNFTLKIRSTKLEDSAMYFCASSEEGNEQFFGPGTRLTVL.

The chain's CDR3 is CASSFRGGGYTF. CDR3 sequence (DNA): TGTGCCAGCAGCTTTAGGGGTGGCGGCTACACCTTC. This chain links TRBV7-9 with TRBJ1-2; a weak D match, TRBD1 (5 bases). Trimming pared 3 bases from V and 8 bases from J, leaving 10 bases between. The CDR3 covers 12 residues. Germline V gene lookup returns CDR1 SEHNR and CDR2 FQNEAQ (reference sequence). Using reference TRBV7-9 and TRBJ1-2 for the parts outside the CDR3, the full variable domain is DTGVSQNPRHKITKRGQNVTFRCDPISEHNRLYWYRQTLGQGPEFLTYFQNEAQLEKSRLLSDRFSAERPKGSFSTLEIQRTEQGDSAMYLCASSFRGGGYTFGSGTRLTVV.

The V and J genes are TRBV18 and TRBJ2-7; D call uncertain. The CDR3 extends over 16 amino acids. Trimming removed 3 bases at V and 0 bases at J, with 15 bases between. Germline CDR1 reads KGHSH; CDR2 reads LQKENI. CDR3 amino acids: CASSPAASYSSYEQYF. In nucleotides, the CDR3 is TGTGCCAGCTCACCCGCCGCCTCCTATAGCTCCTACGAGCAGTACTTC.